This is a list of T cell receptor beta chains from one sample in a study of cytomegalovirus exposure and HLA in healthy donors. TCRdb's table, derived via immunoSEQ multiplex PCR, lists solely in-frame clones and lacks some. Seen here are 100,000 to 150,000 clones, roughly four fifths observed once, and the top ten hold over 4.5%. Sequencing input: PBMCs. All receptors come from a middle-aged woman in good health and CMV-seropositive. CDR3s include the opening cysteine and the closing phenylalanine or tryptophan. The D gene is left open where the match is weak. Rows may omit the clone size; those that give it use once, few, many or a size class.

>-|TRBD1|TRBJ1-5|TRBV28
CASSSGQGRHSNQPQHF
TGTGCCAGCAGCTCTGGACAGGGGCGACATAGCAATCAGCCCCAGCATTTT
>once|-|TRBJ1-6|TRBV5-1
CASSLVDSQGSPLHF
TGCGCCAGCAGCTTGGTCGACAGCCAGGGTTCACCCCTCCACTTT
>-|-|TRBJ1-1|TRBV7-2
CASSGGGALDTEAFF
TGTGCCAGCAGCGGCGGGGGGGCCCTGGACACTGAAGCTTTCTTT
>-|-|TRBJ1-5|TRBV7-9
CASSPIGGVYQPQHF
TGTGCCAGCAGCCCTATAGGGGGGGTGTATCAGCCCCAGCATTTT
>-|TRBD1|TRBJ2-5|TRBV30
CAWQGHRGETQYF
TGTGCCTGGCAAGGCCACAGGGGAGAGACCCAGTACTTC
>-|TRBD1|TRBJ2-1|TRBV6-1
CASSEGDRGFF
TGTGCCAGCAGTGAAGGGGACAGGGGCTTCTTC
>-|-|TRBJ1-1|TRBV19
CASSIYPNTEAFF
TGTGCCAGTAGTATCTACCCGAACACTGAAGCTTTCTTT
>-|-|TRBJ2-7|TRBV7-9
CASSFASDSYEQYF
TGTGCCAGCAGCTTCGCTAGCGACTCCTACGAGCAGTACTTC
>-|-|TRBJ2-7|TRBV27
CASSLHSSYEQYF
TGTGCCAGCAGTTTACACAGCTCCTACGAGCAGTACTTC
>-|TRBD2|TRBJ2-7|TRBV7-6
CASSSRLAGYGVDEQYF
TGTGCCAGCAGCTCGCGACTAGCGGGTTATGGAGTCGACGAGCAGTACTTC
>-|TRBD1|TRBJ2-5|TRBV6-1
CASRGTGEETQYF
TGTGCCAGCAGAGGGACAGGGGAAGAGACCCAGTACTTC
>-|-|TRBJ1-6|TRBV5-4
CASSLRGFQSPLHF
TGTGCCAGCAGCTTGAGGGGGTTTCAGTCACCCCTCCACTTT
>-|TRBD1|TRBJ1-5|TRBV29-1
CSAQTGQGQPQHF
TGCAGCGCACAAACGGGACAGGGCCAGCCCCAGCATTTT
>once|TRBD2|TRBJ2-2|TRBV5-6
CASSLYSGRTANTGELFF
TGTGCCAGCAGCTTGTATAGCGGGAGAACTGCGAACACCGGGGAGCTGTTTTTT
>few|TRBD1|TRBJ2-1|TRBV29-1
CSVVGDRGSSEQFF
TGCAGCGTTGTAGGGGACAGGGGGTCTAGTGAGCAGTTCTTC
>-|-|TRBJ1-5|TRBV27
CASSLLGGNQPQHF
TGTGCCAGCAGTTTATTGGGGGGAAATCAGCCCCAGCATTTT
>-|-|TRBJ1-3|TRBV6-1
CASRSGGSVNTIYF
TGTGCCAGCAGGAGTGGGGGGTCGGTGAACACCATATATTTT
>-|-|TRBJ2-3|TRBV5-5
CASSSRAITDTQYF
TGTGCCAGCAGCTCGCGGGCGATCACAGATACGCAGTATTTT
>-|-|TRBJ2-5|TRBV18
CASSPPTIARETQYF
TGTGCCAGCTCACCACCGACGATAGCGCGAGAGACCCAGTACTTC
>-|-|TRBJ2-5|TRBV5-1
CASSFWQYVQETQYF
TGCGCCAGCAGCTTTTGGCAGTATGTCCAAGAGACCCAGTACTTC
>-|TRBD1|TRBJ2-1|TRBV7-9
CSEGQGYNEQFF
TGTTCCGAGGGACAGGGATACAATGAGCAGTTCTTC
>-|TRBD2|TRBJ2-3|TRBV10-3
CAIRAGTSGTTDTQYF
TGTGCCATCAGGGCCGGGACTAGCGGGACCACAGATACGCAGTATTTT
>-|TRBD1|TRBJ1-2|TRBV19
CASSIVGTVNYGYTF
TGTGCCAGTAGTATAGTTGGGACAGTTAACTATGGCTACACCTTC
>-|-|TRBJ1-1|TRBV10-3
CAISATENTEAFF
TGTGCCATCAGCGCCACAGAGAACACTGAAGCTTTCTTT
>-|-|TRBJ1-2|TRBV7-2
CASSPPGALIYTF
TGTGCCAGCAGCCCCCCAGGGGCCCTAATCTACACCTTC
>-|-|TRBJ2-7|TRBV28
CASSGGTYEQYF
TGTGCCAGCAGTGGAGGGACTTACGAGCAGTACTTC
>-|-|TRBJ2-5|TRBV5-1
CASSAEGVQETQYF
TGCGCCAGCAGCGCCGAGGGGGTTCAAGAGACCCAGTACTTC
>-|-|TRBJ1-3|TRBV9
CASSVASGNTIYF
TGTGCCAGCAGCGTAGCGTCTGGAAACACCATATATTTT
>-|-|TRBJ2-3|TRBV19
CASNAGNTDTQYF
TGTGCCAGTAACGCAGGGAACACAGATACGCAGTATTTT
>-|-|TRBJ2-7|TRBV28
CASSRGGGVQYF
TGTGCCAGCAGTCGGGGAGGGGGGGTTCAGTACTTC
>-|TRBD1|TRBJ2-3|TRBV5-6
CASRLQGPDTQYF
TGTGCCAGCAGATTACAGGGGCCAGATACGCAGTATTTT
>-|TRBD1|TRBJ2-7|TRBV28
CASSLVTGTAYEQYF
TGTGCCAGCAGTTTAGTTACAGGGACAGCCTACGAGCAGTACTTC
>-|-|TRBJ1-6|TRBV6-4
CASSERASYNSPLHF
TGTGCCAGCAGTGAGCGCGCCTCCTATAATTCACCCCTCCACTTT
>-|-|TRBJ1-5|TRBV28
CASSSPRTGRQPQHF
TGTGCCAGCAGTTCCCCCCGCACGGGAAGGCAGCCCCAGCATTTT
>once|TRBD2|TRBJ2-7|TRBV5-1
CASSLGTSRSYEQYF
TGCGCCAGCAGCTTGGGGACTAGCAGATCCTACGAGCAGTACTTC
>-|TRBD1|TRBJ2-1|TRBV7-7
CASSDTGTGLNEQFF
TGTGCTAGCAGCGACACCGGGACAGGGTTGAATGAGCAGTTCTTC